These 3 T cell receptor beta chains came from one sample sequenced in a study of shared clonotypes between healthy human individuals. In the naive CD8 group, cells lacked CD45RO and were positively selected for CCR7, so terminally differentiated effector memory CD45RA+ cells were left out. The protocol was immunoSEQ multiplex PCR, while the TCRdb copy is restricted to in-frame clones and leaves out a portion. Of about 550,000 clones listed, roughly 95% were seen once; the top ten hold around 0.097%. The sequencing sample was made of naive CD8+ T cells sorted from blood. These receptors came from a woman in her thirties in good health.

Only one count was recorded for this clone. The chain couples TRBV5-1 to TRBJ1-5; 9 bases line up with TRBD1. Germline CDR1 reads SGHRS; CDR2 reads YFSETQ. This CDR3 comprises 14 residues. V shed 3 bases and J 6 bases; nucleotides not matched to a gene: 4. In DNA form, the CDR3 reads TGCGCCAGCAGCTCGGGACAGGGTATTCAGCCCCAGCATTTT. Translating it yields CASSSGQGIQPQHF.

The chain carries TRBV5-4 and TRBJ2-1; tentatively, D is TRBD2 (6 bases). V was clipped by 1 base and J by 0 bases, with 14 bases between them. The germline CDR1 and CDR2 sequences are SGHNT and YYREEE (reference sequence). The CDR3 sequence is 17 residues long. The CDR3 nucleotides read TGTGCCAGCAGCTTGCTTCCCGGGAGTCTCTCCTACAATGAGCAGTTCTTC. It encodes CASSLLPGSLSYNEQFF. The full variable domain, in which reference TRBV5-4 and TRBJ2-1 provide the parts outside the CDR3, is ETGVTQSPTHLIKTRGQQVTLRCSSQSGHNTVSWYQQALGQGPQFIFQYYREEENGRGNFPPRFSGLQFPNYSSELNVNALELDDSALYLCASSLLPGSLSYNEQFFGPGTRLTVL.

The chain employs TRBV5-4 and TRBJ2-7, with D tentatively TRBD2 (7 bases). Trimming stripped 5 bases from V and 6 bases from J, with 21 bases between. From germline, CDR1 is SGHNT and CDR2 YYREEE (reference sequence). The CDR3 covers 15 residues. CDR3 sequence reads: CASRYSGGALSEQYF. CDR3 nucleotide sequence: TGTGCCAGCAGATATTCGGGGGGCGCGTTATCCGAGCAGTACTTC. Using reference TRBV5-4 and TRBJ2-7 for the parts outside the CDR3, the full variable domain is ETGVTQSPTHLIKTRGQQVTLRCSSQSGHNTVSWYQQALGQGPQFIFQYYREEENGRGNFPPRFSGLQFPNYSSELNVNALELDDSALYLCASRYSGGALSEQYFGPGTRLTVT.